Following are 2 T cell receptor beta chains from one sample sequenced in a study of Graves' ophthalmopathy and Graves' hyperthyroidism. The authors amplified TCR beta CDR3 regions, and they did so from RNA transcripts for repertoire sequencing. Investigators did first-round RT-PCR with HTBI primers, then second-round multiplex PCR. One entry per CDR3 protein results from TCRdb running MiXCR on the multiplex PCR reads. This table has approximately 640,000 distinct CDR3 sequences, roughly 41% appearing once. The sample taken for sequencing was peripheral blood. The receptors were gathered from an adult man with Graves' ophthalmopathy.

J is TRBJ1-1 and V is TRBV2, with D possibly being TRBD1 (5 bases). This CDR3 contains 14 residues. Germline CDR1 reads SNHLY; CDR2 reads FYNNEI. V was clipped by 5 bases and J by 5 bases, with 15 bases between them. The CDR3 sequence: CASSQRGRGTEAFF. CDR3 in DNA: TGTGCCAGCAGTCAACGGGGCAGAGGGACTGAAGCTTTCTTT.

This chain uses TRBV20-1 with TRBJ1-5; 8 bases are shared with TRBD1. The J segment lost 0 bases and the V segment lost 6 bases, leaving 4 bases of the junction unmatched. Germline assignment: CDR1 DFQATT and CDR2 SNEGSKA (reference sequence). CDR3 length: 14 amino acids. CDR3 amino acids: CSAETGASNQPQHF. The CDR3 DNA reads as TGCAGTGCAGAGACAGGGGCTAGCAATCAGCCCCAGCATTTT.